This TCR beta chain was identified during a study of cytomegalovirus exposure and HLA in healthy donors. A word on this clone: Its antigen remains unidentified.

Vbeta (60) and Jbeta (13) primers were used in the PCR. The authors' processing: There were tens of millions of unique TCR beta chains by a later count, and around 10 million of them were shared. TCRdb keeps only in-frame clones here, not all; method: immunoSEQ multiplex PCR. V and J calls and clone size come straight from that table; D and trimming were deduced from the DNA. The sample consists of under 60,000 clones, 70% to 85% of them appearing once. V lost 5 bases, J lost 7 bases, and 7 bases stayed unmatched. The CDR3 is 13 residues long. The germline V gene has CDR1 SEHNR and CDR2 FQNEAQ (reference sequence). Study observations and caveats: Cytomegalovirus association was listed for about 170 TCR beta chains. In a later analysis, several top co-occurrence clusters appeared linked to parvovirus B19, influenza, CMV and Epstein-Barr virus. Being indistinguishable, some V segments were excluded, TRBV6-2 and TRBV6-3 among them.

The source of this sequence is a woman in her forties in good health and CMV-seropositive. The sequenced material came from PBMCs. This chain connects TRBV7-9 to TRBJ2-7, with 8 bases identical to TRBD2. The CDR3: CASSLGRVGEQYF. The CDR3 region has the DNA TGTGCCAGCAGCCTCGGGAGGGTAGGGGAGCAGTACTTC.